Below are 25 T cell receptor beta chains sequenced from a single sample in a study of blood T cell repertoires in COVID-19. Profiling relied on immunoSEQ multiplex PCR, and the TCRdb table lists in-frame clones only, not all of them. There are about 170,000 clones in the sample; roughly 84% occur only once, and about 14% lies in the top ten. The sequenced material came from peripheral blood. The receptor set was obtained from a woman in her 70s with COVID-19, enrolled during active disease.

This chain links TRBV30 with TRBJ1-1, with D unclear. This CDR3 comprises 15 residues. The V gene lost 5 bases and the J gene lost 0 bases, with 16 bases spanning the gap. Germline CDR1 and CDR2: GTSNPN and SVGIG (reference sequence). The CDR3 DNA is TGTGCCTGGGGCCCTCGGCGAGGCTTGAACACTGAAGCTTTCTTT. Translating gives CAWGPRRGLNTEAFF.

The CDR3 protein is CASSRMEGSGNTIYF. Written as DNA, the CDR3 is TGTGCCAGCAGCCGGATGGAGGGCTCTGGAAACACCATATATTTT. J is TRBJ1-3 and V is TRBV5-4; D is unresolved. CDR1 and CDR2 from the germline V gene are SGHNT and YYREEE (reference sequence). This CDR3 comprises 15 residues. The V gene lost 4 bases and the J gene lost 0 bases, with 11 bases spanning the gap.

The chain combines TRBV3-1 (or the pseudogene TRBV3-2) with TRBJ1-3, with D possibly matching TRBD1 (5 bases). The length of the CDR3 is 12 residues. Deletions cut 2 bases from V and 12 bases from J, with 11 bases between. The V gene's germline CDR1 is LGHDT and CDR2 YNNKEL (reference sequence). CDR3 coding DNA: TGTGCCAGCAGCCAATCCGGCGGGGGCATATATTTT. Translating it yields CASSQSGGGIYF.

V and J are TRBV4-2 and TRBJ2-1, with D tentatively TRBD1 (5 bases). V was clipped by 0 bases and J by 10 bases, with 16 bases between them. Germline assignment: CDR1 LGHNA and CDR2 YNFKEQ. This CDR3 region has 15 residues. Here the CDR3 reads CASSQDRTYPGEQFF. In DNA form, the CDR3 reads TGTGCCAGCAGCCAAGATCGGACCTACCCAGGGGAGCAGTTCTTC.

This sequence joins TRBV20-1 and TRBJ2-1, with 10 bases fitting TRBD2. With 3 bases clipped from V and 7 bases from J, the junction kept 12 bases outside the gene matches. CDR1 is DFQATT and CDR2 is SNEGSKA in the germline V gene (reference sequence). This CDR3 spans 16 amino acids. CDR3 nucleotides: TGCAGTGCTAGTCCTAGCGGGAGCAGCGATAGGAATGAGCAGTTCTTC. Its translation: CSASPSGSSDRNEQFF.

This sequence joins TRBV2 and TRBJ1-1; D may be TRBD1 (6 bases). The CDR3 is 12 residues long. V lost 8 bases to trimming and J lost 8 bases, with 15 bases between them. The V gene's germline CDR1 is SNHLY and CDR2 FYNNEI. Here the CDR3 DNA reads TGTGCCAGCGGGACAACAGATCGAGAAGCTTTCTTT. Translating it yields CASGTTDREAFF.

The chain combines TRBV28 with TRBJ1-4; 7 positions match TRBD1. V lost 2 bases to trimming and J lost 8 bases; unmatched junction nucleotides: 8. There are 15 residues in the CDR3. Looked up from germline, CDR1 is MDHEN and CDR2 is SYDVKM. The CDR3 coding sequence is TGTGCCAGCAGTTTAACGGGACAGCCTTGGGAAAAACTGTTTTTT. Translating it yields CASSLTGQPWEKLFF.

V and J are TRBV27 and TRBJ1-5; D is unclear. There are 15 residues in the CDR3. Per the germline V gene, CDR1 is MNHEY and CDR2 is SMNVEV (reference sequence). Trimming shortened V by 5 bases and J by 1 base, and 12 bases separated the two germline ends. The chain's CDR3 is CASSPKRFSNQPQHF. The CDR3 DNA reads as TGTGCCAGCAGTCCGAAGAGGTTCAGCAATCAGCCCCAGCATTTT.

This sequence joins TRBV5-4 and TRBJ2-1; D is unresolved. The germline gives CDR1 SGHNT, CDR2 YYREEE (reference sequence). Trimming removed 2 bases at V and 5 bases at J, with 17 bases between. This CDR3 has 16 amino acids. CDR3 DNA: TGTGCCAGCAGCTTTGTTCGATTATTTGGGCACAATGAGCAGTTCTTC. Encoded protein: CASSFVRLFGHNEQFF.

The chain links TRBV7-2 to TRBJ2-5; TRBD2 matches at 7 bases. The germline CDR1 and CDR2 sequences are SGHTA and FQGNSA. The junction had 15 bases not matched to a gene; V was cut back by 5 bases and J by 6 bases. The CDR3 length is 16 residues. CDR3 amino acids: CASSVQVAGVPKTQYF. DNA for the CDR3: TGTGCCAGCAGCGTCCAGGTGGCGGGGGTGCCAAAGACCCAGTACTTC. Based on the CDR3 plus reference TRBV7-2 and TRBJ2-5, the full variable domain is GAGVSQSPSNKVTEKGKDVELRCDPISGHTALYWYRQSLGQGLEFLIYFQGNSAPDKSGLPSDRFSAERTGGSVSTLTIQRTQQEDSAVYLCASSVQVAGVPKTQYFGPGTRLLVL.

This clone turned up a few times. Written as DNA, the CDR3 is TGTGCCAGCAACAGCGGGTCGGCCAACTATGGCTACACCTTC. Translating gives CASNSGSANYGYTF. This chain uses TRBV6-6 with TRBJ1-2; no reliable D call. CDR3 size: 14 residues. In germline, CDR1 is MNHNY, CDR2 SVGAGI (reference sequence). V gave up 7 bases and J gave up 2 bases, with 14 bases separating them.

The chain employs TRBV6-6 and TRBJ1-5; 7 bases map to TRBD1. With 4 bases clipped from V and 8 bases from J, the junction kept 11 bases outside the gene matches. CDR3 size: 15 residues. Germline V CDR1 and CDR2: MNHNY, SVGAGI (reference sequence). CDR3 DNA: TGTGCCAGCAGTTCAACTCGGACAGGTTGGGAGCCCCAGCATTTT. Translation: CASSSTRTGWEPQHF.

The V and J genes are TRBV6-5 and TRBJ1-2, with 11 nucleotides matching TRBD1. V shed 6 bases, J shed 8 bases, and the junction held 8 bases outside the gene matches. The CDR3 sequence is 14 residues long. The germline V gene has CDR1 MNHEY and CDR2 SVGAGI. This CDR3 is CASRRGQGASGYTF. CDR3 in DNA: TGTGCCAGCAGACGTGGACAGGGGGCGAGCGGCTACACCTTC.

This sequence joins TRBV5-5 and TRBJ1-2; D is undetermined. This CDR3 is built from 12 residues. Germline V gene sequence: CDR1 SGHKS, CDR2 YYEKEE (reference sequence). Deletions cut 4 bases from V and 4 bases from J, with 8 bases between. CDR3 sequence reads: CASSEQSYGYTF. CDR3 nucleotide sequence: TGTGCCAGCAGCGAACAGTCCTATGGCTACACCTTC.

The chain links TRBV28 to TRBJ2-5, with D maybe TRBD1 (6 bases). The CDR3 spans 14 residues. Trimming took off 2 bases at V and 4 bases at J, with 11 bases between the two ends. Germline CDR1 MDHEN, CDR2 SYDVKM. The CDR3 loop is CASSLGQWGETQYF. The DNA of the CDR3 is TGTGCCAGCAGTTTAGGACAGTGGGGAGAGACCCAGTACTTC. Drawing the rest from reference TRBV28 and TRBJ2-5, the complete variable domain is DVKVTQSSRYLVKRTGEKVFLECVQDMDHENMFWYRQDPGLGLRLIYFSYDVKMKEKGDIPEGYSVSREKKERFSLILESASTNQTSMYLCASSLGQWGETQYFGPGTRLLVL.

This sequence joins TRBV6-5 and TRBJ2-3; TRBD2 matches at 10 bases. The germline V gene has CDR1 MNHEY and CDR2 SVGAGI. The CDR3 totals 15 residues. The ends lost 8 bases at V and 4 bases at J; junction bases unmatched: 9. The CDR3 here is CASSPSGGLADTQYF. For the CDR3, the DNA is TGTGCCAGCTCCCCTAGCGGGGGTTTGGCAGATACGCAGTATTTT.

The CDR3, as DNA: TGCGCCAGCAGCCAAGATGAACAGTTGAGCTCCTACAATGAGCAGTTCTTC. Amino acid sequence: CASSQDEQLSSYNEQFF. The chain has TRBV4-1 and TRBJ2-1; D is unresolved. Germline V lookup: CDR1 MGHRA, CDR2 YSYEKL. Trimming cost V 0 bases and J 0 bases, with 12 bases left between them. The CDR3 contains 17 residues.

V is TRBV5-1 and J is TRBJ2-3; 13 nucleotides match TRBD2. From germline, CDR1 is SGHRS and CDR2 YFSETQ. V was pared by 3 bases and J by 2 bases, with 3 bases of the junction left unmatched. The CDR3 loop spans 16 amino acids. In DNA, the CDR3 is TGCGCCAGCAGCTCCGGGACTAGCGGGGACACAGATACGCAGTATTTT. Translated: CASSSGTSGDTDTQYF.

CDR3 sequence: CASSSGEGSNQPQHF. The CDR3 region has the DNA TGTGCCAGCAGTTCAGGGGAGGGGAGCAATCAGCCCCAGCATTTT. V gene TRBV6-5 combines with J gene TRBJ1-5, with D perhaps TRBD1 (6 bases). V lost 4 bases and J 1 base, leaving 11 bases between the germline ends. The CDR3 extends over 15 amino acids. Germline V gene data show CDR1 as MNHEY and CDR2 as SVGAGI.

The V and J genes are TRBV27 and TRBJ1-2, with D unclear. CDR1 and CDR2 from the germline V gene are MNHEY and SMNVEV (reference sequence). There are 14 residues in the CDR3. The ends were cut back, 2 bases at V and 0 bases at J, with 7 bases in the middle. The CDR3 nucleotides read TGTGCCAGCAGTTTAAATTCAGCTAACTATGGCTACACCTTC. Protein: CASSLNSANYGYTF.

The chain is built from TRBV27 and TRBJ2-1, with 10 bases identical to TRBD2. Looked up from germline, CDR1 is MNHEY and CDR2 is SMNVEV (reference sequence). Unmatched junction bases numbered 4, after V lost 5 bases and J lost 6 bases. The CDR3 has 14 residues. The CDR3 region is CASSGLAAPNEQFF. CDR3 in DNA: TGTGCCAGCAGTGGACTAGCGGCACCCAATGAGCAGTTCTTC.

This chain links TRBV2 with TRBJ1-5; 11 nucleotides agree with TRBD1. This CDR3 is built from 15 residues. Trimming took 8 bases from V and 4 from J; bases not matched to a gene: 7. Germline V gene sequence: CDR1 SNHLY, CDR2 FYNNEI. The DNA for the CDR3 is TGTGCCAGCCAATGGGGGGACAGGGGGAATCAGCCCCAGCATTTT. Its protein product is CASQWGDRGNQPQHF.

J is TRBJ2-3 and V is TRBV15, with unresolved D. The CDR3 spans 12 residues. The germline V gene has CDR1 LNHNV and CDR2 YYDKDF (reference sequence). Trimming removed 3 bases at V and 4 bases at J, with 5 bases between. The CDR3 coding sequence is TGTGCCACCAGCAGGGCAGCAGATACGCAGTATTTT. Its translation: CATSRAADTQYF.

Here the CDR3 DNA reads TGTGCCAGCAGTCCCAGCGGGAGGGCCGTTTACGAGCAGTTCTTC. This codes for CASSPSGRAVYEQFF. This chain links TRBV28 with TRBJ2-1; 10 positions agree with TRBD2. The J segment lost 10 bases and the V segment lost 5 bases, leaving 11 bases of the junction unmatched. The V gene's germline CDR1 is MDHEN and CDR2 SYDVKM. The CDR3 is 15 amino acids.

The chain combines TRBV5-1 with TRBJ1-6; unclear D gene. With 0 bases removed from V and 4 bases from J, the gap between germline ends came to 5 bases. Per the germline V gene, CDR1 is SGHRS and CDR2 is YFSETQ. The CDR3 spans 14 residues. The DNA of the CDR3 is TGCGCCAGCAGCTTGGAACAATATAATTCACCCCTCCACTTT. Its protein product is CASSLEQYNSPLHF.